The 26 T cell receptor beta chains listed next were all sequenced from one sample in a study of blood T cell repertoires in COVID-19. Method: immunoSEQ multiplex PCR; TCRdb's copy keeps in-frame clones and lacks some. Of some 160,000 clones detected, 80% to 85% appear once; the ten largest clones hold about 8.6%. Sequenced: PBMCs or T cells enriched from blood (not recorded which). The receptors come from a woman aged 45-65 years who had recovered from COVID-19.

CDR3 amino acids: CASSLQGTNTEAFF. CDR3 in DNA: TGTGCCAGCAGCCTACAGGGTACGAACACTGAAGCTTTCTTT. The chain is built from TRBV7-3 and TRBJ1-1, with D perhaps matching TRBD1 (6 bases). V shed 5 bases and J shed 1 base, with 11 bases lying between them. This CDR3 spans 14 amino acids. Germline loops: CDR1 SGHTA, CDR2 FQGTGA.

The rearrangement joins TRBV4-3 to TRBJ1-2; D gene unclear. CDR3 length equals 13 residues. V was cut by 0 bases and J by 8 bases, with 10 bases left in between. The germline CDR1 and CDR2 sequences are LGHNA and YSLEER. This CDR3 reads CASSQDFRGGYTF. CDR3 DNA: TGCGCCAGCAGCCAAGATTTTCGAGGAGGCTACACCTTC.

This sequence joins TRBV10-3 and TRBJ2-2; 12 bases agree with TRBD2. V lost 4 bases, J lost 6 bases, and 12 bases stayed unmatched. Germline V gene sequence: CDR1 ENHRY, CDR2 SYGVKD. The CDR3 contains 18 residues. This CDR3 reads CAISASSGGAVNAGELFF. Here the CDR3 DNA reads TGTGCCATCAGTGCGTCTAGCGGGGGGGCGGTAAACGCCGGGGAGCTGTTTTTT.

This chain connects TRBV5-4 to TRBJ2-3; TRBD1 agrees at 10 bases. Trimming at V came to 4 bases and at J to 6 bases, leaving 5 bases not matched to a gene. The CDR3 has 14 amino acids. The germline CDR1 and CDR2 sequences are SGHNT and YYREEE (reference sequence). CDR3 DNA: TGTGCCAGCAGCCGGGACAGGGGATCTGATACGCAGTATTTT. Translating it yields CASSRDRGSDTQYF. Full variable domain (remainder filled in from reference TRBV5-4 and TRBJ2-3): ETGVTQSPTHLIKTRGQQVTLRCSSQSGHNTVSWYQQALGQGPQFIFQYYREEENGRGNFPPRFSGLQFPNYSSELNVNALELDDSALYLCASSRDRGSDTQYFGPGTRLTVL.

This clone was observed a few times. The chain uses TRBV7-6 and TRBJ2-1; TRBD1 might be the D (7 bases). The CDR3 loop spans 15 amino acids. Germline assignment: CDR1 SGHVS and CDR2 FNYEAQ. The V end was cut by 4 bases, the J end by 5 bases, with 15 bases between. For the CDR3, the DNA is TGTGCCAGCAGCTCTCAGGGGGGACAAAACAATGAGCAGTTCTTC. Protein: CASSSQGGQNNEQFF.

The chain links TRBV4-3 to TRBJ1-6, with D hard to call. V lost 0 bases and J 7 bases, leaving 19 bases between the germline ends. The CDR3 runs to 18 residues. From germline, CDR1 is LGHNA and CDR2 YSLEER. The CDR3 coding sequence is TGCGCCAGCAGCCAAGACCGGCCGGGTTCAGAGCCGAATTCACCCCTCCACTTT. Translation: CASSQDRPGSEPNSPLHF.

The chain couples TRBV9 to TRBJ2-4; D is possibly TRBD1 (7 bases). Trimming removed 3 bases from V and 8 bases from J, with 12 bases in between. There are 13 residues in the CDR3. The V gene's germline CDR1 is SGDLS and CDR2 YYNGEE. CDR3 sequence (DNA): TGTGCCAGCAGCGAAACAGGGGAGGACATTCAGTACTTC. It yields the protein CASSETGEDIQYF.

The CDR3 coding sequence is TGTGCCAGCAGCGGACAGGAGATAGAGCAGTTCTTC. This sequence encodes CASSGQEIEQFF. This rearrangement joins TRBV7-9 to TRBJ2-1; 7 positions match TRBD1. The junction had 5 bases not matched to a gene; V was cut back by 5 bases and J by 10 bases. Germline-derived CDR1 and CDR2 are SEHNR and FQNEAQ (reference sequence). The CDR3 sequence is 12 residues long.

V and J are TRBV4-2 and TRBJ2-1; 8 nucleotides align to TRBD2. The CDR3 is 17 amino acids. V dropped 4 bases and J dropped 9; count of bases not matched to a gene: 17. Germline V gene sequence: CDR1 LGHNA, CDR2 YNFKEQ. Here the CDR3 DNA reads TGTGCCAGCAGCCTTGCCCGCGCGGGACTAGGCCGCTCTGAGCAGTTCTTC. Encoded protein: CASSLARAGLGRSEQFF.

The genes are TRBV6-2 or TRBV6-3 and TRBJ2-1, with 12 bases matching TRBD2. Germline V gives CDR1 MNHEY, CDR2 SVGEGT. The CDR3 is made up of 16 amino acids. The junction had 9 bases not matched to a gene; V was cut back by 3 bases and J by 9 bases. CDR3 sequence reads: CASSYSLLAGGTEQFF. In DNA form, the CDR3 reads TGTGCCAGCAGTTATAGCTTACTAGCGGGAGGAACTGAGCAGTTCTTC.

This clone was seen a handful of times. The chain recombines TRBV27 with TRBJ2-7; no definite D call. Germline assignment: CDR1 MNHEY and CDR2 SMNVEV (reference sequence). V gave up 4 bases and J gave up 0 bases, with 10 bases separating them. This CDR3 is 14 amino acids long. The CDR3 sequence: CASSYYPSSYEQYF. In DNA form, the CDR3 reads TGTGCCAGCAGTTATTACCCGAGCTCCTACGAGCAGTACTTC.

Only a few counts were recorded for this clone. V gene TRBV3-1 (or the pseudogene TRBV3-2) combines with J gene TRBJ1-6, with unresolved D. V was shortened by 1 base and J by 12 bases, with 7 bases between the two germline ends. Germline V CDR1 and CDR2: LGHDT, YNNKEL (reference sequence). The CDR3 consists of 12 residues. The CDR3 is CASSQAQKPLHF. In DNA, the CDR3 is TGTGCCAGCAGCCAAGCACAGAAACCCCTCCACTTT.

This clone was observed a few times. This sequence joins TRBV6-5 and TRBJ2-5; a weak D match, TRBD2 (5 bases). CDR3 length: 11 residues. V shed 9 bases and J shed 5 bases, with 10 bases lying between them. Per germline, CDR1 MNHEY and CDR2 SVGAGI. The CDR3 coding sequence is TGTGCCAGTCGGGATCGGGAGACCCAGTACTTC. The encoded protein is CASRDRETQYF.

This chain uses TRBV5-1 with TRBJ1-4; unclear D gene. The CDR3 spans 14 residues. Germline loops: CDR1 SGHRS, CDR2 YFSETQ. The V end was cut by 0 bases, the J end by 7 bases, with 10 bases between. CDR3 loop: CASSLDPSGEKLFF. The DNA for the CDR3 is TGCGCCAGCAGCTTGGACCCCAGCGGTGAAAAACTGTTTTTT.

This clone was recorded once. This chain uses TRBV9 with TRBJ2-3, with 7 bases lining up with TRBD2. The J segment lost 7 bases and the V segment lost 2 bases, leaving 10 bases of the junction unmatched. Per the germline V gene, CDR1 is SGDLS and CDR2 is YYNGEE. This CDR3 region has 15 residues. This CDR3 is CASSVLAEPGNTQYF. DNA for the CDR3: TGTGCCAGCAGCGTTCTAGCGGAGCCCGGGAATACGCAGTATTTT.

CDR3: CASSEGVGSGDIQYF. The CDR3 region has the DNA TGTGCCAGCAGTGAAGGTGTGGGGAGCGGGGACATTCAGTACTTC. V and J are TRBV2 and TRBJ2-4; 7 bases map to TRBD2. V lost 1 base, J lost 8 bases, and 8 bases stayed unmatched. This CDR3 region has 15 residues. Germline V CDR1 and CDR2: SNHLY, FYNNEI.

This clone was counted only a few times. The rearrangement uses TRBV7-9 and TRBJ2-7; D not certain. Germline CDR1 is SEHNR and CDR2 is FQNEAQ (reference sequence). The CDR3 has 12 residues. V was shortened by 3 bases and J by 4 bases, with 7 bases between the two germline ends. The CDR3 bases are TGTGCCAGCAGCTTCTTCCCTTACGAGCAGTACTTC. This encodes CASSFFPYEQYF.

The chain combines TRBV11-3 with TRBJ1-2, with a possible D match to TRBD1 (5 bases). The length of the CDR3 is 13 residues. Germline CDR1 SGHNT, CDR2 YENEEA. With 3 bases removed from V and 6 bases from J, the gap between germline ends came to 11 bases. DNA of the CDR3: TGTGCCAGCAGCTTCGCAGGGAAGGATGGCTACACCTTC. Protein sequence: CASSFAGKDGYTF.

The chain has TRBV4-3 and TRBJ1-6; possibly TRBD1 for D (6 bases). The germline V gene has CDR1 LGHNA and CDR2 YSLEER. V was cut by 0 bases and J by 0 bases, with 12 bases left in between. This CDR3 is built from 18 residues. CDR3 in DNA: TGCGCCAGCAGCCAAGAATGGGGACATAGCTCCTATAATTCACCCCTCCACTTT. This codes for CASSQEWGHSSYNSPLHF.

V gene TRBV19 combines with J gene TRBJ2-1, with TRBD1 as a possible D gene (6 bases). Trimming stripped 1 base from V and 4 bases from J, with 11 bases between. Germline V gene data show CDR1 as LNHDA and CDR2 as SQIVND (reference sequence). The CDR3 loop spans 15 amino acids. The CDR3 here is CASSIGPQGYNEQFF. The CDR3 nucleotides are TGTGCCAGTAGTATAGGACCACAGGGATACAATGAGCAGTTCTTC.

This sequence joins TRBV14 and TRBJ2-2, with no clear D. Trimming left V 0 bases short and J 4 bases short, with 9 bases between. CDR3 length: 15 residues. From germline, CDR1 is SGHDN and CDR2 FVKESK. Written as DNA, the CDR3 is TGTGCCAGCAGCCAAGATTCCCACGGCACCGGGGAGCTGTTTTTT. Protein sequence: CASSQDSHGTGELFF.

V gene TRBV6-6 combines with J gene TRBJ2-2, with D possibly matching TRBD2 (6 bases). Germline V gene lookup returns CDR1 MNHNY and CDR2 SVGAGI (reference sequence). The CDR3 runs 11 residues. The germline V and J ends were trimmed by 5 bases and 10 bases, with 8 bases remaining between them. CDR3 amino acids: CASSERAELFF. CDR3 nucleotides: TGTGCCAGCAGTGAGCGGGCGGAGCTGTTTTTT.

Only one count was recorded for this clone. The rearrangement links TRBV12-5 to TRBJ2-1, with 10 bases aligning to TRBD1. Germline V gene sequence: CDR1 LGHNT, CDR2 FRNRAP. The CDR3 sequence is 14 residues long. J was trimmed by 6 bases and V by 6 bases; bases with no gene match: 5. The CDR3 bases are TGTGCTAGTGGAGGGGACAGGGGTAGCAATGAGCAGTTCTTC. Protein: CASGGDRGSNEQFF.

The chain joins TRBV24-1 to TRBJ1-5; D may be TRBD1 (6 bases). Trimming left V 7 bases short and J 0 bases short, with 9 bases between. The germline V gene has CDR1 KGHDR and CDR2 SFDVKD. The CDR3 has 14 residues. The CDR3 sequence is CATSGQYSNQPQHF. The CDR3 DNA follows: TGTGCCACCAGCGGACAGTATAGCAATCAGCCCCAGCATTTT.

J is TRBJ1-5 and V is TRBV6-6, with TRBD1 matching over 7 bases. This CDR3 is built from 17 residues. With 5 bases clipped from V and 4 bases from J, the junction kept 14 bases outside the gene matches. Germline CDR1 reads MNHNY; CDR2 reads SVGAGI (reference sequence). CDR3: CASSLQGMVYENQPQHF. CDR3 DNA sequence: TGTGCCAGCAGTCTACAGGGGATGGTTTATGAAAATCAGCCCCAGCATTTT.

The chain recombines TRBV19 with TRBJ1-6, with D maybe TRBD1 (5 bases). This CDR3 comprises 14 residues. Germline V CDR1 and CDR2: LNHDA, SQIVND (reference sequence). V was trimmed by 6 bases and J by 3 bases, leaving 9 bases between them. CDR3 in DNA: TGTGCCAGTAGCCGACAGAACTATAATTCACCCCTCCACTTT. Residues: CASSRQNYNSPLHF.